Sequencing of this T cell receptor (beta chain) was carried out in a study of shared clonotypes between healthy human individuals. Overall study context: Researchers assigned three CD4 naive, three CD4 memory, two CD8 naive and one CD8 memory plate to each donor.

CDR3 size: 14 residues. V lost 6 bases to trimming and J lost 7 bases, with 15 bases between them. Looked up from germline, CDR1 is MRHNA and CDR2 is SNTAGT. The data were produced by immunoSEQ multiplex PCR, yet TCRdb's version contains in-frame clones alone and is incomplete. The repertoire has some 1.5 million clones, 98% of them found once; the top ten carry about 0.4%. The chain uses TRBV6-4 and TRBJ2-2, with D unresolved. The clonotype was recovered from a man under 40 in good health. Sequencing was performed on naive CD4+ T cells sorted from blood. The subset was: CD45RA+ positively selected. This CDR3 reads CASSPIAPGGELFF. CDR3 DNA sequence: TGTGCCAGCAGCCCAATCGCCCCCGGCGGGGAGCTGTTTTTT.